Below are 14 T cell receptor beta chains sequenced from a single sample in a study of neurological immune-mediated disorders. Via MiXCR, TCRdb re-called the 5' RACE reads, giving one row per CDR3 protein. The sample records about 29,000 distinct CDR3 sequences, roughly 12% being singletons. The specimen sequenced was PBMCs. Receptors were obtained from a man aged 55 to 70 in good health.

In its sample, this clonotype was seen many times. The gene calls are TRBV20-1 and TRBJ2-3; tentatively, D is TRBD2 (6 bases). CDR1 is DFQATT and CDR2 is SNEGSKA in the germline V gene (reference sequence). The germline V and J ends were trimmed by 1 base and 0 bases, with 14 bases remaining between them. The CDR3 has 16 amino acids. The CDR3 nucleotides are TGCAGTGCTAGAGGATCTCTCCGGGGGAGCACAGATACGCAGTATTTT. Protein: CSARGSLRGSTDTQYF.

In this sample, this clonotype turned up many times. This chain uses TRBV28 with TRBJ2-3; either TRBD1 or TRBD2 may supply D (5 bases each). The germline CDR1 and CDR2 sequences are MDHEN and SYDVKM. The length of the CDR3 is 16 residues. V was clipped by 4 bases and J by 0 bases, with 14 bases between them. The CDR3 protein is CASSSRDGGSTDTQYF. DNA of the CDR3: TGTGCCAGCAGTTCCCGGGACGGAGGAAGCACAGATACGCAGTATTTT.

This clonotype showed up many times. V gene TRBV4-2 combines with J gene TRBJ2-3; 8 positions match TRBD2. CDR3 length: 15 residues. Trimming at V came to 0 bases and at J to 4 bases, leaving 3 bases not matched to a gene. The germline V gene encodes CDR1 LGHNA and CDR2 YNFKEQ. The CDR3 reads CASSQDGGGSDTQYF. Here the CDR3 DNA reads TGTGCCAGCAGCCAAGACGGGGGGGGTTCAGATACGCAGTATTTT.

This clonotype was recorded many times. J is TRBJ2-4 and V is TRBV28, with D perhaps TRBD2 (6 bases). Germline CDR1 is MDHEN and CDR2 is SYDVKM. The CDR3 is 15 residues long. Trimming removed 2 bases at V and 1 base at J, with 9 bases between. In DNA, the CDR3 is TGTGCCAGCAGTTTAGCGGGATCGGCCAAAAACATTCAGTACTTC. This codes for CASSLAGSAKNIQYF.

This clonotype was counted ten times or more. The chain's CDR3 is CSAREGGNTIYF. In DNA form, the CDR3 reads TGCAGTGCTAGGGAGGGTGGAAACACCATATATTTT. This chain joins TRBV20-1 and TRBJ1-3; no definite D call. Per the germline V gene, CDR1 is DFQATT and CDR2 is SNEGSKA (reference sequence). There are 12 residues in the CDR3. The germline V and J ends were trimmed by 3 bases and 3 bases, with 6 bases remaining between them.

Judged by abundance, this clonotype is medium-sized (0.01 to 0.1%). Here the CDR3 reads CSARVLSGEVNEQFF. The CDR3, as DNA: TGCAGTGCTAGGGTGCTGAGCGGGGAGGTCAATGAGCAGTTCTTC. The J gene is TRBJ2-1, the V gene TRBV20-1; 7 bases are a match to TRBD2. After removal of 3 bases from V and 6 bases from J, the junction contained 11 bases not matched to a gene. This CDR3 contains 15 residues. The germline V gene has CDR1 DFQATT and CDR2 SNEGSKA (reference sequence).

Ten or more counts support this clonotype. The J gene is TRBJ2-1, the V gene TRBV20-1; 8 bases map to TRBD2. There are 14 residues in the CDR3. Germline CDR1 and CDR2: DFQATT and SNEGSKA (reference sequence). Losses at the gene ends were 4 bases for V and 9 bases for J; bases not matched to a gene: 11. The CDR3 sequence is CSATLAGPIGEQFF. CDR3 DNA: TGCAGTGCTACCTTAGCGGGACCGATCGGTGAGCAGTTCTTC.

Many counts were recorded for this clonotype. The chain combines TRBV10-3 with TRBJ2-7, with D possibly TRBD2 on 5 matching bases. The CDR3 consists of 14 residues. Deletions cut 6 bases from V and 2 bases from J, with 14 bases between. Germline V gives CDR1 ENHRY, CDR2 SYGVKD. The CDR3 DNA follows: TGTGCCATCAGCGGTCGGCAGGAGGCCTACGAGCAGTACTTC. This sequence encodes CAISGRQEAYEQYF.

This clonotype was seen many times. This chain joins TRBV11-2 and TRBJ1-1; D gene ambiguous. The CDR3 spans 15 residues. From germline, CDR1 is SGHAT and CDR2 FQNNGV. V was shortened by 2 bases and J by 1 base, with 11 bases between the two germline ends. The CDR3 sequence is CASSLSGGRNTEAFF. DNA of the CDR3: TGTGCCAGCAGCTTATCGGGTGGACGGAACACTGAAGCTTTCTTT.

This clonotype was detected many times. This sequence joins TRBV10-3 and TRBJ2-4, with D tentatively TRBD1 or TRBD2 (6 bases each). Germline V gene data show CDR1 as ENHRY and CDR2 as SYGVKD. The V end was cut by 0 bases, the J end by 4 bases, with 19 bases between. The CDR3 runs to 18 residues. The CDR3 spells CAISESSGRGGLKNIQYF. The CDR3 coding sequence is TGTGCCATCAGTGAGTCGAGCGGCAGAGGGGGACTTAAAAACATTCAGTACTTC.

The sample holds many counts of this clonotype. The chain combines TRBV27 with TRBJ1-2; TRBD1 is a possible D gene (5 bases). The CDR3 totals 15 residues. V was trimmed by 4 bases and J by 4 bases, leaving 16 bases between them. The V gene's germline CDR1 is MNHEY and CDR2 SMNVEV (reference sequence). CDR3 bases: TGTGCCAGCAGTTCCTTCGGGGCCGGATCCTATGGCTACACCTTC. It yields the protein CASSSFGAGSYGYTF.

In its sample, this clonotype was seen many times. The chain couples TRBV15 to TRBJ2-7; TRBD2 matches at 7 bases. The V gene end was trimmed by 2 bases and the J gene end by 5 bases; junction bases not matched to a gene: 6. The CDR3 totals 14 residues. Germline loops: CDR1 LNHNV, CDR2 YYDKDF (reference sequence). As DNA, the CDR3 is TGTGCCACCAGCAGACTTGGACTAGACGACGAGCAGTACTTC. This codes for CATSRLGLDDEQYF.

This clonotype was seen ten or more times. The chain links TRBV7-2 to TRBJ1-4, with D possibly being TRBD1 (5 bases). The length of the CDR3 is 15 residues. Germline CDR1 is SGHTA and CDR2 is FQGNSA. V dropped 6 bases and J dropped 8 bases, with 19 bases sitting between them. In nucleotides, the CDR3 is TGTGCCAGCAGGCAACCTGGGGCCGGGGGGGAAAAACTGTTTTTT. It codes for CASRQPGAGGEKLFF. Complete variable domain (other parts from reference TRBV7-2 and TRBJ1-4): GAGVSQSPSNKVTEKGKDVELRCDPISGHTALYWYRQSLGQGLEFLIYFQGNSAPDKSGLPSDRFSAERTGGSVSTLTIQRTQQEDSAVYLCASRQPGAGGEKLFFGSGTQLSVL.

This clonotype counts as medium-sized. The V call is TRBV5-1, the J call TRBJ1-1, with D unclear. CDR1 is SGHRS and CDR2 is YFSETQ in the germline V gene. Between the trimmed V and J ends, which lost 7 bases and 0 bases, there was a span of 4 bases. There are 11 residues in the CDR3. In DNA form, the CDR3 reads TGCGCCAGCCGACTGAACACTGAAGCTTTCTTT. Residues: CASRLNTEAFF.